This T cell receptor (beta chain) stems from a study of T cells in Graves' hyperthyroidism and ophthalmopathy. The sample holds many counts of this clonotype. What it binds is not known. Study results and caveats: Most expanded thyroid clonotypes above 0.001 also appeared in blood.

Germline CDR1 and CDR2: ENHRY and SYGVKD. The V gene lost 6 bases and the J gene lost 7 bases, with 9 bases spanning the gap. The CDR3 spans 12 residues. From RNA transcripts, TCR beta CDR3 regions were amplified. First-round RT-PCR of the TCR CDR3 relied on the HTBI primer set. MiXCR was run by TCRdb on the multiplex PCR reads, yielding one entry per CDR3 protein. Of over 700,000 distinct CDR3 sequences in the sample, about two fifths were seen once. The sample consisted of blood. The rearrangement uses TRBV10-3 and TRBJ1-4, with a tentative D call TRBD1 (5 bases). This TCR was sampled from a man aged 18 to 29 with Graves' hyperthyroidism. The CDR3 sequence: CAIRGETEKLFF. The DNA for the CDR3 is TGTGCCATCAGGGGGGAGACTGAAAAACTGTTTTTT.